The rows below give T cell receptor beta chains drawn from one sample of a study of shared clonotypes between healthy human individuals. Produced via immunoSEQ multiplex PCR; TCRdb's table is partial and in-frame only. This table has roughly 2.2 million clones, 85% to 95% appearing once. The sequenced material came from naive CD4+ T cells from PBMCs. The receptors were sampled from a man aged 18-30 years in good health. Some clones in this sample may be carry-over from other donors' samples. CDR3s include the opening cysteine and the closing phenylalanine or tryptophan. The D gene is left open where the match is weak. Size is stated for part of the rows, as once, few or many counts, or as a class when the clone is expanded.

D gene: TRBD1; V gene: TRBV6-6; clone size: once; J gene: TRBJ2-2; CDR3 DNA: TGTGCCAGCAGTTCGGGACAGGGAAGTAGGGAGCTGTTTTTT; CDR3 protein: CASSSGQGSRELFF
D gene: TRBD2; V gene: TRBV6-6; clone size: NA; J gene: TRBJ2-7; CDR3 DNA: TGTGCCAGCAGTTCTCGGCGGGAGAACGAGCAGTACTTC; CDR3 protein: CASSSRRENEQYF
D gene: NA; V gene: TRBV20-1; clone size: NA; J gene: TRBJ2-5; CDR3 DNA: TGCAGTGCGCTACAAGAGACCCAGTACTTC; CDR3 protein: CSALQETQYF
D gene: NA; V gene: TRBV27; clone size: NA; J gene: TRBJ2-1; CDR3 DNA: TGTGCCAGCAGTTTCGGGTCACTCCGAGCTGGCTACAATGAGCAGTTCTTC; CDR3 protein: CASSFGSLRAGYNEQFF
D gene: TRBD1; V gene: TRBV5-4; clone size: once; J gene: TRBJ1-2; CDR3 DNA: TGTGCCAGCAGCCCCAACGCGGGACAGGGGTGGTATGGCTACACCTTC; CDR3 protein: CASSPNAGQGWYGYTF
D gene: NA; V gene: TRBV28; clone size: once; J gene: TRBJ1-1; CDR3 DNA: TGTGCCAGCAGTATGCTCACCACATCTGAGAACACTGAAGCTTTCTTT; CDR3 protein: CASSMLTTSENTEAFF
D gene: NA; V gene: TRBV7-6; clone size: NA; J gene: TRBJ2-7; CDR3 DNA: TGTGCCAGCAGCCCCCCCGGCTCCTACGAGCAGTACTTC; CDR3 protein: CASSPPGSYEQYF
D gene: NA; V gene: TRBV27; clone size: NA; J gene: TRBJ2-7; CDR3 DNA: TGTGCCAGCAGTAGCCCTATGCGGAGAGTCTACGAGCAGTACTTC; CDR3 protein: CASSSPMRRVYEQYF
D gene: TRBD1; V gene: TRBV2; clone size: few; J gene: TRBJ2-5; CDR3 DNA: TGTGCCAGCAGTGTATTGACAGGGGATGGGGAGACCCAGTACTTC; CDR3 protein: CASSVLTGDGETQYF
D gene: TRBD2; V gene: TRBV19; clone size: NA; J gene: TRBJ2-2; CDR3 DNA: TGTGCCAGTAGTAGAACCGGGACTAGAAACACCGGGGAGCTGTTTTTT; CDR3 protein: CASSRTGTRNTGELFF
D gene: TRBD1; V gene: TRBV18; clone size: NA; J gene: TRBJ1-4; CDR3 DNA: TGTGCCAGCTCACCTAAACAGGGGTACGGTGAAAAACTGTTTTTT; CDR3 protein: CASSPKQGYGEKLFF
D gene: NA; V gene: TRBV5-6; clone size: NA; J gene: TRBJ2-5; CDR3 DNA: TGTGCCAGCAGCTTATTCCAGGCATCGGAGACCCAGTACTTC; CDR3 protein: CASSLFQASETQYF
D gene: TRBD2; V gene: TRBV5-1; clone size: NA; J gene: TRBJ2-2; CDR3 DNA: TGCGCCAGCAGTCATGGACTAGCGAGCGGGGAGCTGTTTTTT; CDR3 protein: CASSHGLASGELFF
D gene: NA; V gene: TRBV7-2; clone size: NA; J gene: TRBJ2-5; CDR3 DNA: TGTGCCAGCAGCTTTATCGCAGAAGAGACCCAGTACTTC; CDR3 protein: CASSFIAEETQYF
D gene: NA; V gene: TRBV5-4; clone size: NA; J gene: TRBJ2-1; CDR3 DNA: TGTGCCAGCAGCCAAATTACAGGGAACTCCTACAATGAGCAGTTCTTC; CDR3 protein: CASSQITGNSYNEQFF
D gene: NA; V gene: TRBV9; clone size: NA; J gene: TRBJ2-7; CDR3 DNA: TGTGCCAGCAGCGTAGGGGTTCCAGACTACGAGCAGTACTTC; CDR3 protein: CASSVGVPDYEQYF
D gene: NA; V gene: TRBV7-3; clone size: NA; J gene: TRBJ2-7; CDR3 DNA: TGTGCCAGCAGCTTGAGCGCGGCAGGCGCCAATTACGAGCAGTACTTC; CDR3 protein: CASSLSAAGANYEQYF
D gene: TRBD1; V gene: TRBV7-2; clone size: NA; J gene: TRBJ1-4; CDR3 DNA: TGTGCCAGCAGGTCCGGACAGGGGAATGAAAAACTGTTTTTT; CDR3 protein: CASRSGQGNEKLFF
D gene: NA; V gene: TRBV30; clone size: NA; J gene: TRBJ2-3; CDR3 DNA: TGTGCCTGCCAACCCACGGGCTATACGCAGTATTTT; CDR3 protein: CACQPTGYTQYF
D gene: TRBD1; V gene: TRBV7-2; clone size: NA; J gene: TRBJ2-7; CDR3 DNA: TGTGCCAGCAGCTTACCAGGGGGACCCTACGAGCAGTACTTC; CDR3 protein: CASSLPGGPYEQYF
D gene: NA; V gene: TRBV27; clone size: NA; J gene: TRBJ1-2; CDR3 DNA: TGTGCCAGCAGTCCCGACCAGGGGTACTATGGCTACACCTTC; CDR3 protein: CASSPDQGYYGYTF
D gene: NA; V gene: TRBV11-2; clone size: once; J gene: TRBJ1-3; CDR3 DNA: TGTGCCAGCAGCCCCGGGCAGGGGTCTGGAAACACCATATATTTT; CDR3 protein: CASSPGQGSGNTIYF
D gene: TRBD1; V gene: TRBV28; clone size: NA; J gene: TRBJ2-7; CDR3 DNA: TGTGCCACCGGGACAGGGGCGGGCTACGAGCAGTACTTC; CDR3 protein: CATGTGAGYEQYF
D gene: NA; V gene: TRBV28; clone size: NA; J gene: TRBJ2-3; CDR3 DNA: TGTGCCAGCGGCCCCATGGATACGCAGTATTTT; CDR3 protein: CASGPMDTQYF
D gene: NA; V gene: TRBV25-1; clone size: once; J gene: TRBJ2-3; CDR3 DNA: TGTGCCAGCACCTCCCGAAGCACAGATACGCAGTATTTT; CDR3 protein: CASTSRSTDTQYF
D gene: NA; V gene: TRBV27; clone size: NA; J gene: TRBJ1-1; CDR3 DNA: TGTGCCAGCAGTTACAGGGACGGGGGGATGAACACTGAAGCTTTCTTT; CDR3 protein: CASSYRDGGMNTEAFF
D gene: TRBD2; V gene: TRBV28; clone size: NA; J gene: TRBJ2-5; CDR3 DNA: TGTGCCAGCAGTTTATCCCTTGGGGCGTCTAGCGGGAAAGAGACCCAGTACTTC; CDR3 protein: CASSLSLGASSGKETQYF
D gene: NA; V gene: TRBV7-6; clone size: NA; J gene: TRBJ2-2; CDR3 DNA: TGTGCCAGCAGCCCAATGACAATATCGAACACCGGGGAGCTGTTTTTT; CDR3 protein: CASSPMTISNTGELFF
D gene: NA; V gene: TRBV10-3; clone size: NA; J gene: TRBJ1-2; CDR3 DNA: TGTGCCATCAGTGAGCCTGGCCCACTCTACACCTTC; CDR3 protein: CAISEPGPLYTF
D gene: TRBD1; V gene: TRBV2; clone size: once; J gene: TRBJ1-5; CDR3 DNA: TGTGCCAGCAGTGTCGTCCGAGGACAGGGGGCGCCTGGACAGCCCCAGCATTTT; CDR3 protein: CASSVVRGQGAPGQPQHF
D gene: TRBD2; V gene: TRBV29-1; clone size: NA; J gene: TRBJ2-1; CDR3 DNA: TGCAGCGTTGCCAGCGGGAGGTCGAGCAATGAGCAGTTCTTC; CDR3 protein: CSVASGRSSNEQFF
D gene: NA; V gene: TRBV5-1; clone size: NA; J gene: TRBJ2-3; CDR3 DNA: TGCGCCAGCAGCTTCGTGGCCACCGGCACAGATACGCAGTATTTT; CDR3 protein: CASSFVATGTDTQYF
D gene: NA; V gene: TRBV14; clone size: few; J gene: TRBJ1-1; CDR3 DNA: TGTGCCAGCAGCCAACGCAGTGAAGCTTTCTTT; CDR3 protein: CASSQRSEAFF
D gene: NA; V gene: TRBV7-2; clone size: NA; J gene: TRBJ1-3; CDR3 DNA: TGTGCCAGCAGCAAAGATCTCACCATATATTTT; CDR3 protein: CASSKDLTIYF
D gene: TRBD1; V gene: TRBV9; clone size: NA; J gene: TRBJ2-7; CDR3 DNA: TGTGCCAGCAGCCCGGGACAGGGGGACACCTACGAGCAGTACTTC; CDR3 protein: CASSPGQGDTYEQYF
D gene: TRBD1; V gene: TRBV30; clone size: NA; J gene: TRBJ2-2; CDR3 DNA: TGTGCCTCAGGACAGGGGGTCACCGGGGAGCTGTTTTTT; CDR3 protein: CASGQGVTGELFF